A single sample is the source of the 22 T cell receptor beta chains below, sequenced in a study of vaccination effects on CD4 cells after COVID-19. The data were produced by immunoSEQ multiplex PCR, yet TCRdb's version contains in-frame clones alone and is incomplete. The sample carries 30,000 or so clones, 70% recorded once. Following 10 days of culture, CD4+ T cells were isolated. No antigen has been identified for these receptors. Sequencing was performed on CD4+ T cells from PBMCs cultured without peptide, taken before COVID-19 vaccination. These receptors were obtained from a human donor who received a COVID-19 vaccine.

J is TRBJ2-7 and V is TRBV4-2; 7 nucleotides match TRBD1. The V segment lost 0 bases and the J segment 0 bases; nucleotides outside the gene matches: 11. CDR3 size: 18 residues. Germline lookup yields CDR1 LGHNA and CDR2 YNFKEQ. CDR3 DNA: TGTGCCAGCAGCCAAGATTATTCTACCGGGACAGTCTCCTACGAGCAGTACTTC. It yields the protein CASSQDYSTGTVSYEQYF.

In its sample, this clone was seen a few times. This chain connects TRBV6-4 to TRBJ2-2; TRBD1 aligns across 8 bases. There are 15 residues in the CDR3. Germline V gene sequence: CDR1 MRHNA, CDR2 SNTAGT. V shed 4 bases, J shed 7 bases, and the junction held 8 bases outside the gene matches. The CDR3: CASSVAGGASGELFF. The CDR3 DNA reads TGTGCCAGCAGTGTGGCAGGGGGCGCAAGCGGGGAGCTGTTTTTT.

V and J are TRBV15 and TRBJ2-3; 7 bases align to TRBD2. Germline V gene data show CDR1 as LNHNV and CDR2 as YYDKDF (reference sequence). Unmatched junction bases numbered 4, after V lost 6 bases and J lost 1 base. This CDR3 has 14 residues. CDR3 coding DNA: TGTGCCACCAGAGACGCGGGGGGCACAGATACGCAGTATTTT. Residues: CATRDAGGTDTQYF.

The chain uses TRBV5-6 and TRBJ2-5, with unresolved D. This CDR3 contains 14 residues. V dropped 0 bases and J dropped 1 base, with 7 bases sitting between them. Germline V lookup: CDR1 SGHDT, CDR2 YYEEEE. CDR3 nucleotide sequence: TGTGCCAGCAGCTTGGCCCCGGGCCAAGAGACCCAGTACTTC. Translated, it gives CASSLAPGQETQYF.

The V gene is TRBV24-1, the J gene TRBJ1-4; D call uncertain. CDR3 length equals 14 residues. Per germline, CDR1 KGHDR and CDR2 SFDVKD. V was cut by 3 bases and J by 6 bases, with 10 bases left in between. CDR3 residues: CATSDAGRYEKLFF. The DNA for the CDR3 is TGTGCCACCAGTGATGCCGGGAGATATGAAAAACTGTTTTTT.

DNA of the CDR3: TGTGCCACCAGTGATGCTACTAGCGGATCCTACAATGAGCAGTTCTTC. Protein sequence: CATSDATSGSYNEQFF. The chain has TRBV24-1 and TRBJ2-1; 8 bases line up with TRBD2. V gave up 3 bases and J gave up 1 base; unmatched junction bases: 4. This CDR3 spans 16 amino acids. Germline V gene lookup returns CDR1 KGHDR and CDR2 SFDVKD.

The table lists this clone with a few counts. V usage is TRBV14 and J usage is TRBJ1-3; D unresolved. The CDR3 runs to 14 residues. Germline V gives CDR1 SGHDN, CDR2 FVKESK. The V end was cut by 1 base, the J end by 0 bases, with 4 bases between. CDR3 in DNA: TGTGCCAGCAGCCAAGTTCTCTCTGGAAACACCATATATTTT. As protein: CASSQVLSGNTIYF. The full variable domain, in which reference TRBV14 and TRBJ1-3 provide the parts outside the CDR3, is EAGVTQFPSHSVIEKGQTVTLRCDPISGHDNLYWYRRVMGKEIKFLLHFVKESKQDESGMPNNRFLAERTGGTYSTLKVQPAELEDSGVYFCASSQVLSGNTIYFGEGSWLTVV.

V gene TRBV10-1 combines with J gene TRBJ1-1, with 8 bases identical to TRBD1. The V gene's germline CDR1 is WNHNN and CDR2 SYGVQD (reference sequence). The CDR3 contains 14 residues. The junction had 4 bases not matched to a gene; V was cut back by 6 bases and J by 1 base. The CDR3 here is CASRAGTGNTEAFF. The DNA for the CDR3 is TGCGCCAGCAGGGCCGGGACAGGGAACACTGAAGCTTTCTTT.

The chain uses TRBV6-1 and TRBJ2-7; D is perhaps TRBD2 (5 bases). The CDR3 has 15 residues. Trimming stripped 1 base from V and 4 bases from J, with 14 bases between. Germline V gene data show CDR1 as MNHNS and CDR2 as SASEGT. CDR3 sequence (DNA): TGTGCCAGCAGTGAAGAAGGTAGCGCCCCGTACGAGCAGTACTTC. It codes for CASSEEGSAPYEQYF.

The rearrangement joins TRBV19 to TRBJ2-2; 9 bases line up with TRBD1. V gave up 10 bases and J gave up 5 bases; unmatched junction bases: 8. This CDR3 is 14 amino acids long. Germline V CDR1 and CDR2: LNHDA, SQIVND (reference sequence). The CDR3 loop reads CATYPGTGTGELFF. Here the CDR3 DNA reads TGTGCCACTTATCCCGGGACAGGGACCGGGGAGCTGTTTTTT.

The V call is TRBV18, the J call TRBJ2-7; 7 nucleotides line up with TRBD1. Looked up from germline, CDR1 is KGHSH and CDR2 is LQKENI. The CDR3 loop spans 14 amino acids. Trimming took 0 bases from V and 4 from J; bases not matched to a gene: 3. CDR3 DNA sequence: TGTGCCAGCTCACCACCTGGCAGGGGGTACGAGCAGTACTTC. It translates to CASSPPGRGYEQYF.

The CDR3 nucleotides are TGCGCCAGCAGGGGGGGGGAGACCCAGTACTTC. This codes for CASRGGETQYF. This chain uses TRBV10-2 with TRBJ2-5, with 7 positions matching TRBD2. V lost 6 bases, J lost 5 bases, and 0 bases stayed unmatched. Germline V CDR1 and CDR2: WSHSY, SAAADI. CDR3 length: 11 residues.

CDR3 residues: CASSPGRGTALVGYTF. The CDR3 bases are TGTGCCAGCAGCCCCGGACGAGGGACAGCCTTGGTTGGCTACACCTTC. V is TRBV5-6 and J is TRBJ1-2, with 7 nucleotides matching TRBD1. Germline V lookup: CDR1 SGHDT, CDR2 YYEEEE. With V trimmed by 4 bases and J by 7 bases, 16 bases remained unmatched. This CDR3 has 16 amino acids.

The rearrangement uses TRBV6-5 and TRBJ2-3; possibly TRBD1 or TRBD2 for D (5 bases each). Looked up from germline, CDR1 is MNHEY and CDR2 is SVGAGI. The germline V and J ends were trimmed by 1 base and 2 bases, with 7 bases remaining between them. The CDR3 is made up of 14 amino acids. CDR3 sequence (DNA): TGTGCCAGCAGTTACTTGGGGGTCACAGATACGCAGTATTTT. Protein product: CASSYLGVTDTQYF.

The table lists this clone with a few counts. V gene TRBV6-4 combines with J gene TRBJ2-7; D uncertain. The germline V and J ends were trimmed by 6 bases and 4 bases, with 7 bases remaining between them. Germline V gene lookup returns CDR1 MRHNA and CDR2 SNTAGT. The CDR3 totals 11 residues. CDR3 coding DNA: TGTGCCAGCAGCTACAATTACGAGCAGTACTTC. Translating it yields CASSYNYEQYF.

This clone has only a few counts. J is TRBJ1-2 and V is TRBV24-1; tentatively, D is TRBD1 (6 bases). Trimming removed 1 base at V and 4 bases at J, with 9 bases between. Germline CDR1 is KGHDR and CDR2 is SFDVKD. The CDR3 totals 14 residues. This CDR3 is CATSDFDRSYGYTF. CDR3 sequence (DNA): TGTGCCACCAGTGATTTCGACAGGTCCTATGGCTACACCTTC.

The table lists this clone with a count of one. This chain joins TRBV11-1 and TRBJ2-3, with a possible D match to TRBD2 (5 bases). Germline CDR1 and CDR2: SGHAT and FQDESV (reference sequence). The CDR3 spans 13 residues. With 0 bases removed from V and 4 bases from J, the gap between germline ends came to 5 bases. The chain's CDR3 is CASSLAAADTQYF. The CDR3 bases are TGTGCCAGCAGCTTAGCAGCGGCAGATACGCAGTATTTT.

Here the CDR3 DNA reads TGTGCCAGCAGCTTAGACGGCCTAAGGTTGGACTCACCCCTCCACTTT. It is translated as CASSLDGLRLDSPLHF. This chain connects TRBV11-2 to TRBJ1-6; D gene ambiguous. V was shortened by 0 bases and J by 10 bases, with 16 bases between the two germline ends. The CDR3 is 16 amino acids. CDR1 SGHAT and CDR2 FQNNGV come from the germline V gene.

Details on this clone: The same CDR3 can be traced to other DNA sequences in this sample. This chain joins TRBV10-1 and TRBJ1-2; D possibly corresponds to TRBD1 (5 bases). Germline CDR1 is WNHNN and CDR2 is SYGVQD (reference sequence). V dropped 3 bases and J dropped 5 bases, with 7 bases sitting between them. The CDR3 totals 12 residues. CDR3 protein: CASSDDSYGYTF. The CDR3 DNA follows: TGCGCCAGCAGTGACGACAGTTATGGCTACACCTTC.

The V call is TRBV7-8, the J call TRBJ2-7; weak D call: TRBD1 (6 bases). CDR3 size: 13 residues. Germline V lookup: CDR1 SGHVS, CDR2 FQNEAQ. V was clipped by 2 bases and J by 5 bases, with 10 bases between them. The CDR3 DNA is TGTGCCAGCAGCTTATACGCAGGGGACGAGCAGTACTTC. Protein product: CASSLYAGDEQYF.

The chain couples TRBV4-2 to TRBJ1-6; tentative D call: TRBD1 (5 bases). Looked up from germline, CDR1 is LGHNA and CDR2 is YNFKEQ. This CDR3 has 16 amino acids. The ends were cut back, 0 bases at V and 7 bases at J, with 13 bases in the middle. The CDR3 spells CASSQDRDVYNSPLHF. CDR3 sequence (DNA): TGTGCCAGCAGCCAAGACAGGGACGTCTACAATTCACCCCTCCACTTT.

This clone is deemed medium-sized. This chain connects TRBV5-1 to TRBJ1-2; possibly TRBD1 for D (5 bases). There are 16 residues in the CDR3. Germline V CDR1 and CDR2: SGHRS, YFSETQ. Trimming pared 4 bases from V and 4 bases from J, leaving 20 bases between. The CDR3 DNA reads TGCGCCAGCAGCGAACCCGCCAGGGACTCGGGCTATGGCTACACCTTC. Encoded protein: CASSEPARDSGYGYTF.